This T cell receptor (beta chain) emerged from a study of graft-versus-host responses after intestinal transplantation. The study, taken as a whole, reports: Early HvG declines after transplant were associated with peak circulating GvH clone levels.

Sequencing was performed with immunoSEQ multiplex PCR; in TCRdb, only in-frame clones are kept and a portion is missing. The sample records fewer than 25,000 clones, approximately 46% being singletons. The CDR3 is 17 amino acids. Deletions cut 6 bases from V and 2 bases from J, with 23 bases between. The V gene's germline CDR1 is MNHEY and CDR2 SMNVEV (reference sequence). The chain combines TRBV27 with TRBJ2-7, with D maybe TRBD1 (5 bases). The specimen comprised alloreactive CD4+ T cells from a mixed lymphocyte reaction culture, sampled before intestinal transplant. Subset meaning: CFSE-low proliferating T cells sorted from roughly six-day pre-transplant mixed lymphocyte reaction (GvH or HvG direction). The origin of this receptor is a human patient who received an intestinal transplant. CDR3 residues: CASSLFATGIIPYEQYF. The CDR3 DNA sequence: TGTGCCAGCAGCCTATTCGCAACAGGAATCATTCCCTACGAGCAGTACTTC.